The clone carrying this TCR beta chain was picked up many times. Its matching antigen is unknown. This sample was included in a study of regulatory T cells in long-lasting Graves disease. About the research overall: Antithyroid drugs had been taken by newly diagnosed Graves' patients for under 3 months.

Germline loops: CDR1 LNHNV, CDR2 YYDKDF (reference sequence). The CDR3 covers 9 residues. The ends were cut back, 5 bases at V and 16 bases at J, with 9 bases in the middle. In building TCR beta libraries, iRepertoire HTBI primers were used together with Arm-PCR of CDR3 regions. A single record per CDR3 protein comes from TCRdb applying MiXCR to the multiplex PCR reads. The sample has approximately 300,000 distinct CDR3 sequences, approximately 20% seen once. Findings and limits, study-wide: Whereas new patients shared 1,000 or so public clonotypes, persistent patients shared more, at 2,741. Patients with persistent Graves' had lower TCR diversity than newly diagnosed patients.

The time point here: newly diagnosed GD, antithyroid drugs for less than 3 months. Construction of the TCR library relied on RNA isolated from PBMCs. It was by American Thyroid Association guidelines that Graves' disease was diagnosed. This TCR came from a female donor with Graves disease. This material consisted of peripheral blood mononuclear cells (PBMCs), taken at new diagnosis, from a patient treated with antithyroid drugs. This chain links TRBV15 with TRBJ2-1, with no clear D. In nucleotides, the CDR3 is TGTGCCACCAGCCCCCCTGAATTCTTC. Protein: CATSPPEFF.